Below are 6 T cell receptor beta chains sequenced from a single sample in a study of blood T cell repertoires in COVID-19. Sequencing was performed with immunoSEQ multiplex PCR; in TCRdb, only in-frame clones are kept and a portion is missing. The sample shows roughly 260,000 clones, around 86% of them seen only once. Source material: PBMCs or T cells enriched from blood (not recorded which). Receptors originate from a woman between 18 and 29 years old who had recovered from COVID-19.

This chain uses TRBV6-5 with TRBJ1-3; D ambiguous. Trimming shortened V by 0 bases and J by 0 bases, and 9 bases separated the two germline ends. The germline V gene encodes CDR1 MNHEY and CDR2 SVGAGI. The CDR3 spans 16 residues. CDR3 residues: CASSYSSGSSGNTIYF. CDR3 coding DNA: TGTGCCAGCAGTTACTCTTCGGGGAGCTCTGGAAACACCATATATTTT.

The chain has TRBV4-1 and TRBJ1-2; TRBD1 might be the D (6 bases). This CDR3 region has 17 residues. Per germline, CDR1 MGHRA and CDR2 YSYEKL. Trimming left V 2 bases short and J 3 bases short, with 19 bases between. The CDR3 DNA follows: TGCGCCAGCAGCCAACTTCAGGGAATCCAGGGGCACTATGGCTACACCTTC. This sequence encodes CASSQLQGIQGHYGYTF.

The V call is TRBV4-1, the J call TRBJ2-1, with 11 bases that match TRBD2. V lost 0 bases and J lost 2; bases outside the gene matches: 3. This CDR3 comprises 17 residues. The germline V gene has CDR1 MGHRA and CDR2 YSYEKL. CDR3 coding DNA: TGCGCCAGCAGCCAAGATCCGGGACTAGCGGCCTACAATGAGCAGTTCTTC. Its translation is CASSQDPGLAAYNEQFF.

The chain couples TRBV11-2 to TRBJ1-6, with 8 positions matching TRBD1. The CDR3 is made up of 15 amino acids. V trimming: 7 bases; J trimming: 6 bases; junction bases outside the gene matches: 8. The V gene's germline CDR1 is SGHAT and CDR2 FQNNGV. Written as DNA, the CDR3 is TGTGCCAGCACCCGGACAGGGATTAGTAATTCACCCCTCCACTTT. Protein: CASTRTGISNSPLHF.

This CDR3 reads CASSFTTGGSTEAFF. The CDR3 DNA follows: TGTGCCAGCAGTTTTACGACAGGGGGTAGTACTGAAGCTTTCTTT. The genes are TRBV27 and TRBJ1-1, with 9 bases matching TRBD1. J was trimmed by 5 bases and V by 3 bases; bases with no gene match: 7. The CDR3 has 15 residues. Germline V gene lookup returns CDR1 MNHEY and CDR2 SMNVEV (reference sequence).

V usage is TRBV27 and J usage is TRBJ2-7; unclear D gene. In germline, CDR1 is MNHEY, CDR2 SMNVEV (reference sequence). Trimming stripped 2 bases from V and 3 bases from J, with 11 bases between. This CDR3 comprises 14 residues. CDR3 nucleotide sequence: TGTGCCAGCAGTTTAAATTTCAGGTACTACGAGCAGTACTTC. Encoded protein: CASSLNFRYYEQYF.